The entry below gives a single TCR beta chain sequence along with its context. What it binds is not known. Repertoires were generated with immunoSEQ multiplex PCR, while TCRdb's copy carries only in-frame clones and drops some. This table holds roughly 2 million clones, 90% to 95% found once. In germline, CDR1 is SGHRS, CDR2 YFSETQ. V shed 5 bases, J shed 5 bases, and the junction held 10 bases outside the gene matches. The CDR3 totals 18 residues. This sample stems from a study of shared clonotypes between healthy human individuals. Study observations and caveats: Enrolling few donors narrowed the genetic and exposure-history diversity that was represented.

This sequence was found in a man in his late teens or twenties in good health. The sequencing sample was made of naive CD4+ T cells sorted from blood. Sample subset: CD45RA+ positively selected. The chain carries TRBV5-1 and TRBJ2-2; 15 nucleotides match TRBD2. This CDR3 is CASSWTSGRARRTGELFF. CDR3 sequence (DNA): TGCGCCAGCAGTTGGACTAGCGGGAGGGCCAGGCGAACCGGGGAGCTGTTTTTT.